The sequence of this TCR beta chain was determined in a study of neurological immune-mediated disorders. General study points: Private repertoires in all groups were suggested by the absence of shared CDR3 amino acid sequences among expanded clones across subjects.

V dropped 1 base and J dropped 4 bases, with 8 bases sitting between them. Germline lookup yields CDR1 MNHEY and CDR2 SMNVEV (reference sequence). The CDR3 is 13 residues long. cDNA was made by 5'RACE with 10-nucleotide random UMIs. From 15-18 subjects, each sequencing run yielded over 160 million TCR-beta sequences. TCRdb reanalysed the 5' RACE reads using MiXCR and keeps one entry per CDR3 protein. This table has 25,000 or so distinct CDR3 sequences, roughly 12% appearing once. This clonotype was seen at least ten times. Its antigen is currently unknown. Unsorted libraries were prepared from 2 million PBMCs held at -80 C.

The sample consisted of PBMCs. The TCR sequence derives from a man aged 55 to 70 in good health. The chain carries TRBV27 and TRBJ2-7; D tentatively reads TRBD1 or TRBD2 (5 bases each). CDR3 nucleotide sequence: TGTGCCAGCAGTTTATTATGGGGGTACGAGCAGTACTTC. This codes for CASSLLWGYEQYF.